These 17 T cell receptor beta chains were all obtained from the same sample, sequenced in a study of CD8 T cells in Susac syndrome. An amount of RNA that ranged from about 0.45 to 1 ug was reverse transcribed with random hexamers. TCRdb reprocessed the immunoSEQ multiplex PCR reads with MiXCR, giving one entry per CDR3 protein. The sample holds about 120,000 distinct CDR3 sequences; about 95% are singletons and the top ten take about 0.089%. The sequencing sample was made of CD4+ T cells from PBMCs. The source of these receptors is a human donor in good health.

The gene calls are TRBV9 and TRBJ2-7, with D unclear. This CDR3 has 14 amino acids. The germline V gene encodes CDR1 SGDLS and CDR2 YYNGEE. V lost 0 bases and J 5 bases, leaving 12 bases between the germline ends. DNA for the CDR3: TGTGCCAGCAGCGTAGATGGGGTGTCTAACGAGCAGTACTTC. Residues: CASSVDGVSNEQYF.

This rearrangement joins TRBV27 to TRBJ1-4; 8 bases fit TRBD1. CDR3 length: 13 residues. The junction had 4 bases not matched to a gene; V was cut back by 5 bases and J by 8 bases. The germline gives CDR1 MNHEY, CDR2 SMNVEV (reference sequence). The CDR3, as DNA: TGTGCCAGCAGTGGACAGGGTAGGGAAAAACTGTTTTTT. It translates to CASSGQGREKLFF.

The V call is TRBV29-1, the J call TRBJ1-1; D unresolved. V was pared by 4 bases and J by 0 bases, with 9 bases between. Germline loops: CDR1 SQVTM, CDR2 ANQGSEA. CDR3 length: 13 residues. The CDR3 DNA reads TGCAGCGTTGCGGGTGTATTGAACACTGAAGCTTTCTTT. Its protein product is CSVAGVLNTEAFF. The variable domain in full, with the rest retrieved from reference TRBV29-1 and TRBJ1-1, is SAVISQKPSRDICQRGTSLTIQCQVDSQVTMMFWYRQQPGQSLTLIATANQGSEATYESGFVIDKFPISRPNLTFSTLTVSNMSPEDSSIYLCSVAGVLNTEAFFGQGTRLTVV.

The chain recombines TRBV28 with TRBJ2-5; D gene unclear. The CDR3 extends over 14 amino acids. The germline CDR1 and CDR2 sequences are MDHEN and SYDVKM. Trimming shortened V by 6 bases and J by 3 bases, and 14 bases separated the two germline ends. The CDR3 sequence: CASSSPPLKETQYF. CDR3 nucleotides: TGTGCCAGCAGCTCCCCCCCCCTGAAAGAGACCCAGTACTTC.

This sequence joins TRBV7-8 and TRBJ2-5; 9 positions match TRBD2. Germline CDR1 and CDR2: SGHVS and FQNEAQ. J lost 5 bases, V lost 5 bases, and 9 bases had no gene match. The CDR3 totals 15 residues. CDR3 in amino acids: CASSPPGLAMETQYF. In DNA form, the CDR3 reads TGTGCCAGCAGCCCACCGGGACTAGCTATGGAGACCCAGTACTTC.

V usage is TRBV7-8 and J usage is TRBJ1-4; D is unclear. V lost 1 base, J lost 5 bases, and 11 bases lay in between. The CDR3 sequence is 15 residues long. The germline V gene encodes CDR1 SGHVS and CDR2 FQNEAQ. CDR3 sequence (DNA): TGTGCCAGCAGCTTAGGATGGGTGGGAAATGAAAAACTGTTTTTT. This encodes CASSLGWVGNEKLFF.

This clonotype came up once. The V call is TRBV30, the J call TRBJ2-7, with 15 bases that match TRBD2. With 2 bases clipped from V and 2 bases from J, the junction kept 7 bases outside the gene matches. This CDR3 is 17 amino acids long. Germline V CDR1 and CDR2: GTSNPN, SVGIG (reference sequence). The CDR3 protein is CAWSPGLAGGTPYEQYF. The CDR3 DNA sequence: TGTGCCTGGAGTCCGGGACTAGCGGGAGGCACCCCCTACGAGCAGTACTTC.

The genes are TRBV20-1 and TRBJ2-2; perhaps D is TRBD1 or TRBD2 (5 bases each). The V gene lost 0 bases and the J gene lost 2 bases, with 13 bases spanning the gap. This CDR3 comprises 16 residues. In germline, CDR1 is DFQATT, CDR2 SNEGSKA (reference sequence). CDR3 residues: CSAREPGRKNTGELFF. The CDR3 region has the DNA TGCAGTGCTAGAGAACCGGGGCGAAAAAACACCGGGGAGCTGTTTTTT.

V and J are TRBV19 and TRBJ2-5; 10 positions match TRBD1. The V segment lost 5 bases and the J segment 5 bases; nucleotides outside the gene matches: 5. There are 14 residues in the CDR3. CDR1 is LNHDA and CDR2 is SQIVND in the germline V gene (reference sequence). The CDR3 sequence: CASSWTGGSETQYF. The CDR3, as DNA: TGTGCCAGTAGTTGGACAGGGGGTTCCGAGACCCAGTACTTC.

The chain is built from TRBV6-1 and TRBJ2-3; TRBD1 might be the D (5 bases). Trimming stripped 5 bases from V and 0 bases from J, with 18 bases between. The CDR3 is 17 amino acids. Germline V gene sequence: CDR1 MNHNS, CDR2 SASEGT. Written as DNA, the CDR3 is TGTGCCAGCAGTCCCCAACAAGTGGGGCGTAGCACAGATACGCAGTATTTT. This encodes CASSPQQVGRSTDTQYF.

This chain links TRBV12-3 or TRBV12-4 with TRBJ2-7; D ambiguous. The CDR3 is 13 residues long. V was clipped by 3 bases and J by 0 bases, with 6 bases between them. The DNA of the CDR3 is TGTGCCAGCAGTTTGACGGTCTCCTACGAGCAGTACTTC. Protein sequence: CASSLTVSYEQYF.

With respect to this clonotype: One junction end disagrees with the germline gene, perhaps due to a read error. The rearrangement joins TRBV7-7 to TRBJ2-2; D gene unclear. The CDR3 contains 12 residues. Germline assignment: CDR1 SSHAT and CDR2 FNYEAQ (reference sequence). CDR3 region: CASSSDTGELFF. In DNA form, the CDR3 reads TGTGCTAGCAGCTCAGATACCGGGGAGCTGTTTTTT.

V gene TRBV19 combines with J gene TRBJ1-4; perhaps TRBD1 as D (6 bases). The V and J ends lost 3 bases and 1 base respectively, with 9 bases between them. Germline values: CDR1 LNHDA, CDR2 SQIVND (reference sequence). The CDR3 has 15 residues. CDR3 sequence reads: CASSIGGGTNEKLFF. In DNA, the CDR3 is TGTGCCAGTAGTATCGGAGGGGGAACTAATGAAAAACTGTTTTTT. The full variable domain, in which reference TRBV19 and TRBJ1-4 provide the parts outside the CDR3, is DGGITQSPKYLFRKEGQNVTLSCEQNLNHDAMYWYRQDPGQGLRLIYYSQIVNDFQKGDIAEGYSVSREKKESFPLTVTSAQKNPTAFYLCASSIGGGTNEKLFFGSGTQLSVL.

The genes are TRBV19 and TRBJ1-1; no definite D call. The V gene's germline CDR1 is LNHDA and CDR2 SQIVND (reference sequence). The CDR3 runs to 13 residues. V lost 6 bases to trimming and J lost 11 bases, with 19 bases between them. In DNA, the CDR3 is TGTGCCAGTAGAGGACTCGCTCAGCGATCGGCTTTCTTT. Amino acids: CASRGLAQRSAFF.

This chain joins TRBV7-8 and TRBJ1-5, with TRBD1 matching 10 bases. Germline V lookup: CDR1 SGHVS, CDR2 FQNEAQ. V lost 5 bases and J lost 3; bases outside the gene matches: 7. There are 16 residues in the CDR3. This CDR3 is CASSPGTGELNQPQHF. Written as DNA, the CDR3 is TGTGCCAGCAGCCCAGGGACAGGGGAACTCAATCAGCCCCAGCATTTT.

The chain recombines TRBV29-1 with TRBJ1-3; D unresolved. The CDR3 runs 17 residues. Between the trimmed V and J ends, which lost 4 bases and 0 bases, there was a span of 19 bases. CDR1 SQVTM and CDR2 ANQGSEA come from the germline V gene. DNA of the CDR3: TGCAGCGTTGTTTCCGGTGTGGACCGATTCTCTGGAAACACCATATATTTT. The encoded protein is CSVVSGVDRFSGNTIYF.

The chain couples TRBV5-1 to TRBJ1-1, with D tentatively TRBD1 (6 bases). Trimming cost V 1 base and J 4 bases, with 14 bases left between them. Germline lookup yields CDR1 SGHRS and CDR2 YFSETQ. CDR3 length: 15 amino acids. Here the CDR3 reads CASSLLPKGGTEAFF. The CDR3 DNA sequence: TGCGCCAGCAGCTTGCTTCCCAAGGGGGGCACTGAAGCTTTCTTT.